A selection of T cell receptor beta chains follows, all from one sample in a study of T cell repertoires in aging, cancer and after chemotherapy. TCRdb reprocessed the multiplex PCR reads with MiXCR, giving one entry per CDR3 protein. The sample lists approximately 700 distinct CDR3 sequences; about 40% were seen once. The sequencing sample was made of blood. All receptors derive from a human donor with a solid tumor. CDR3s include the opening cysteine and the closing phenylalanine or tryptophan. A D gene is named only where the DNA matches it firmly. Clone size is not always given. Where it is, it says once, few, many or a class for expanded clones.

CDR3aa | CDR3nt | v_gene | len | abundance | d_gene | j_gene
CASSINSLSTGELFF | TGTGCCAGTAGTATAAACAGTTTAAGCACCGGGGAGCTGTTTTTT | TRBV19 | 15 | few | . | TRBJ2-2
CASSLAGVTTITQYF | TGTGCCAGCAGCTTGGCCGGGGTTACAACCATTACGCAGTATTTT | TRBV5-5 | 15 | large | . | TRBJ2-3
CASSPSAGWAEAFF | TGTGCCAGCAGCCCCAGCGCGGGATGGGCTGAAGCTTTCTTT | TRBV7-2 | 14 | large | . | TRBJ1-1
CASSLLQSGANVLTF | TGTGCCAGCAGCTTGTTACAGTCAGGGGCCAACGTCCTGACTTTC | TRBV5-6 | 15 | . | . | TRBJ2-6
CASSLAEHNEQFF | TGTGCCAGCAGTCTAGCGGAACACAATGAGCAGTTCTTC | TRBV6-4 | 13 | large | TRBD2 | TRBJ2-1
CSAEGRGKYGYTF | TGCAGCGCCGAGGGTAGGGGTAAATATGGCTACACCTTC | TRBV29-1 | 13 | . | . | TRBJ1-2
CASSPGRPGIQYF | TGTGCCAGCAGTCCCGGTCGCCCGGGCATTCAGTACTTC | TRBV7-3 | 13 | . | . | TRBJ2-4
CTSGWGTAVGQPQHF | TGTACCAGTGGGTGGGGGACAGCCGTGGGGCAGCCCCAGCATTTT | TRBV19 | 15 | . | TRBD1 | TRBJ1-5
CSVNSGHNEQFF | TGCAGCGTTAATTCAGGCCACAATGAGCAGTTCTTC | TRBV29-1 | 12 | hyperexpanded | . | TRBJ2-1
CAISRDSSNQPQHF | TGTGCCATCAGTAGGGACAGTAGCAATCAGCCCCAGCATTTT | TRBV10-3 | 14 | . | TRBD1 | TRBJ1-5
CASSIDYTDTQYF | TGCGCCAGCAGTATCGACTACACAGATACGCAGTATTTT | TRBV10-1 | 13 | . | . | TRBJ2-3
CASSEDRVVLHF | TGCGCCAGCAGCGAGGACAGGGTCGTCCTCCACTTT | TRBV5-1 | 12 | . | TRBD1 | TRBJ1-6
CASSLPPTNSYNSPLHF | TGTGCCAGCAGTTTGCCCCCAACCAACTCCTATAATTCACCCCTCCACTTT | TRBV27 | 17 | . | . | TRBJ1-6
CTSSTTQETQYF | TGTACCAGCTCCACTACCCAAGAGACCCAGTACTTC | TRBV18 | 12 | . | . | TRBJ2-5
CASSLAVTHYEQYF | TGTGCCAGCAGCTTAGCGGTGACACACTACGAGCAGTACTTC | TRBV7-9 | 14 | few | . | TRBJ2-7
CASSRARSLPLHF | TGTGCCAGCAGCCGGGCCAGGTCTCTCCCCCTCCACTTT | TRBV6-5 | 13 | . | . | TRBJ1-6
CSARNTGGPGETQYF | TGCAGTGCTAGAAACACGGGGGGGCCGGGGGAGACCCAGTACTTC | TRBV20-1 | 15 | few | TRBD2 | TRBJ2-5
CASSSPGLATHEQYF | TGTGCCAGTAGTTCTCCGGGACTAGCCACCCACGAGCAGTACTTC | TRBV19 | 15 | few | TRBD2 | TRBJ2-7
CSLTGFYRSYNEQFF | TGCAGCCTCACGGGGTTCTACAGGTCCTACAATGAGCAGTTCTTC | TRBV20-1 | 15 | large | . | TRBJ2-1
CAGAKGTTGNYGYTF | TGTGCCGGGGCCAAGGGTACGACAGGGAACTATGGCTACACCTTC | TRBV6-1 | 15 | . | TRBD1 | TRBJ1-2